The clone carrying this T cell receptor (beta chain) has a handful of counts. What it recognizes is unknown. These data belong to a study of identical twins. Findings of the study overall: Cord blood beta clonotypes present at high abundance carried fewer insertions; no such pattern appeared in memory repertoires.

From germline, CDR1 is MNHEY and CDR2 SVGAGI. V lost 2 bases and J lost 8, with 12 bases in between. The CDR3 spans 13 residues. TCRdb re-derived calls from the 5' RACE reads in MiXCR, one entry per CDR3 protein. This sample has approximately 500,000 distinct CDR3 sequences, with less than 25% found just once. These same records also appear under a second study, on T cells expressing NK-cell markers.

The chain joins TRBV6-5 to TRBJ1-1; D is unresolved. This sequence was found in a woman aged 18 to 35 in good health. Sequenced input: CD4+ T cells sorted from blood. The CDR3 DNA reads as TGTGCCAGCAGTTACGCTGGAATCTCAGAAGCTTTCTTT. Protein: CASSYAGISEAFF.